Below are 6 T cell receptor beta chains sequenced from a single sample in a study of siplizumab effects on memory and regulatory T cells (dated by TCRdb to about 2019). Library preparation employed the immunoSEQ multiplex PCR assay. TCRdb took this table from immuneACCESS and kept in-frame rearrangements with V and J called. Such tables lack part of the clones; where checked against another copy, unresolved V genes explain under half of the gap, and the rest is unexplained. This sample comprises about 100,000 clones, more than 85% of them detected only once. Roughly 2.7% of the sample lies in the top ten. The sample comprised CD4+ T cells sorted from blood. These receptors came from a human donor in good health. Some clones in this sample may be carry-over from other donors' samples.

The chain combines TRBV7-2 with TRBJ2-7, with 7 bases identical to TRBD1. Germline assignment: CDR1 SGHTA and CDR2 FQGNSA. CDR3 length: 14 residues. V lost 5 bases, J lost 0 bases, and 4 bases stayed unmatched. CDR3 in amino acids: CASSLGDSSYEQYF. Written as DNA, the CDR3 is TGTGCCAGCAGCCTGGGGGACAGCTCCTACGAGCAGTACTTC.

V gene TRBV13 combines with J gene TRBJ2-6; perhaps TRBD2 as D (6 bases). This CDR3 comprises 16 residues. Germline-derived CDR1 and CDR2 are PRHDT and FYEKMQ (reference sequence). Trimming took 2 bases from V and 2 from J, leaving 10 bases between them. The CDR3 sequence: CASSLSGVTGANVLTF. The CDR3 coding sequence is TGTGCCAGCAGCTTATCGGGGGTGACTGGGGCCAACGTCCTGACTTTC.

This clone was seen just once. The chain's CDR3 is CASSLRFQRNMADTQYF. The CDR3 nucleotides read TGTGCCAGCAGCTTGCGGTTCCAGCGGAATATGGCAGATACGCAGTATTTT. V is TRBV5-8 and J is TRBJ2-3; D is possibly TRBD2 (5 bases). The V gene lost 1 base and the J gene lost 4 bases, with 19 bases spanning the gap. This CDR3 has 17 residues. The germline CDR1 and CDR2 sequences are SGHTS and YDEGEE. Together with reference TRBV5-8 and TRBJ2-3, the CDR3 gives the full variable domain: EAGVTQSPTHLIKTRGQQATLRCSPISGHTSVYWYQQALGLGLQFLLWYDEGEERNRGNFPPRFSGRQFPNYSSELNVNALELEDSALYLCASSLRFQRNMADTQYFGPGTRLTVL.

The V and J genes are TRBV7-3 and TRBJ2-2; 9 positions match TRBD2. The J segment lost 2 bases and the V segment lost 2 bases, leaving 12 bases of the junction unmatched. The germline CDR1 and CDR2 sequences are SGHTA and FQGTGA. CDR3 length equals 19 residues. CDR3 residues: CASSLSIAGDRINTGELFF. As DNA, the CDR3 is TGTGCCAGCAGCTTATCGATAGCGGGAGACAGAATTAACACCGGGGAGCTGTTTTTT.

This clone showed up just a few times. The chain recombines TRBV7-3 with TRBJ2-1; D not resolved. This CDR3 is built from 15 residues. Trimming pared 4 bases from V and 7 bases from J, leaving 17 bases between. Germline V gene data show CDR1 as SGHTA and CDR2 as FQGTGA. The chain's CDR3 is CASSSAPSTLNEQFF. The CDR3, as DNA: TGTGCCAGCAGCTCAGCCCCAAGTACGCTGAATGAGCAGTTCTTC.

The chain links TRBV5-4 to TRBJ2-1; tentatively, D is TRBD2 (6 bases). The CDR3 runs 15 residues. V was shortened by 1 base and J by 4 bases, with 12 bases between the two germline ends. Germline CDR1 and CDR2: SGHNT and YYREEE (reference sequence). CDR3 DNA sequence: TGTGCCAGCAGCTTGACGGGAGCGGGTTACAATGAGCAGTTCTTC. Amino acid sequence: CASSLTGAGYNEQFF.